A single sample gave rise to the 3 T cell receptor beta chains below, sequenced in a study of control samples from healthy donors and cancer patients. TCRdb's table, derived via immunoSEQ multiplex PCR, lists solely in-frame clones and lacks some. The data show approximately 44,000 clones, more than 65% seen once. The sequencing sample was made of formalin-fixed, paraffin-embedded tissue. These receptors originate from a male donor with melanoma.

The CDR3 DNA sequence: TGCGCCAGCAGCTTGGAGGGGAGCATCTACAATGAGCAGTTCTTC. Protein: CASSLEGSIYNEQFF. The J gene is TRBJ2-1, the V gene TRBV5-1; possibly TRBD1 or TRBD2 for D (5 bases each). Trimming pared 0 bases from V and 3 bases from J, leaving 10 bases between. CDR1 and CDR2 from the germline V gene are SGHRS and YFSETQ. This CDR3 is built from 15 residues.

The genes are TRBV11-2 and TRBJ2-7; TRBD1 or TRBD2 may be the D gene (5 bases each). Trimming left V 5 bases short and J 6 bases short, with 17 bases between. Germline CDR1 is SGHAT and CDR2 is FQNNGV. The length of the CDR3 is 14 residues. CDR3 in DNA: TGTGCCAGCAGCCCTGACGGGATTAGGGGCGAGCAGTACTTC. It yields the protein CASSPDGIRGEQYF. The variable domain in full, with the rest retrieved from reference TRBV11-2 and TRBJ2-7, is EAGVAQSPRYKIIEKRQSVAFWCNPISGHATLYWYQQILGQGPKLLIQFQNNGVVDDSQLPKDRFSAERLKGVDSTLKIQPAKLEDSAVYLCASSPDGIRGEQYFGPGTRLTVT.

The chain joins TRBV15 to TRBJ2-1; perhaps TRBD2 as D (6 bases). Germline-derived CDR1 and CDR2 are LNHNV and YYDKDF (reference sequence). The CDR3 runs 13 residues. The CDR3 DNA reads TGTGCAGCGGGTCTACTCTTGGGGGATGAGCAGTTCTTC. It encodes CAAGLLLGDEQFF.